This TCR beta chain was profiled in a study of T cells in Graves' hyperthyroidism and ophthalmopathy. Overall study results and limits: A median about 6 months before onset, the model predicted ophthalmopathy.

Germline CDR1 reads MNHNS; CDR2 reads SASEGT. The ends lost 6 bases at V and 6 bases at J; junction bases unmatched: 16. This CDR3 spans 16 amino acids. A word on this clonotype: No antigen is known for it.

TCR beta CDR3 regions were amplified from RNA transcripts. First-round RT-PCR targeting the TCR CDR3 was performed with the HTBI primer set. TCRdb redid the calling of the multiplex PCR reads with MiXCR, one entry per CDR3 protein. The sample lists hundreds of thousands of distinct CDR3 sequences, around 19% occurring once. The chain joins TRBV6-1 to TRBJ1-1, with TRBD1 matching over 7 bases. The sequenced sample consisted of blood. The TCR originated in a woman between 50 and 59 years old with Graves' hyperthyroidism that later progressed to Graves' ophthalmopathy. The CDR3, as DNA: TGTGCCAGCAGAAACGGGGGGGGAGGGGGCTTGGCTGAAGCTTTCTTT. Translating it yields CASRNGGGGGLAEAFF.